Listed here are 2 T cell receptor beta chains from one sample, sequenced in a study of patients and donors after allogeneic stem cell transplantation. One entry per CDR3 protein, called by TCRdb with MiXCR from the RT-PCR reads. The profile covers about 200,000 distinct CDR3 sequences, with about 40% appearing a single time and about 35% taken by the ten largest. Sequencing input: blood, either unsorted or a sorted T cell fraction (not recorded which). Every receptor here comes from a human donor who was either an allogeneic HSCT recipient or a stem cell or donor lymphocyte infusion donor (not recorded which). It is not recorded whose cells these are; they may come from a transplant donor.

V and J are TRBV9 and TRBJ2-2; TRBD1 is a possible D gene (6 bases). CDR3 length: 18 residues. The V end was cut by 0 bases, the J end by 0 bases, with 15 bases between. Germline CDR1 SGDLS, CDR2 YYNGEE. The CDR3 spells CASSVGGPGAANTGELFF. The CDR3 nucleotides read TGTGCCAGCAGCGTAGGAGGTCCAGGGGCGGCGAACACCGGGGAGCTGTTTTTT.

The chain links TRBV19 to TRBJ1-1; 7 bases line up with TRBD1. The CDR3 extends over 14 amino acids. In germline, CDR1 is LNHDA, CDR2 SQIVND (reference sequence). Trimming at V came to 6 bases and at J to 1 base, leaving 5 bases not matched to a gene. The CDR3 spells CASSIRGANTEAFF. DNA for the CDR3: TGTGCCAGTAGCATCAGGGGGGCGAACACTGAAGCTTTCTTT.